This T cell receptor (beta chain) was identified in a study of T-cell memory formation after mild COVID-19. Study overall: TCR clusters were mostly donor specific. The study, taken as a whole, reports: Shrinking CD4+ clones were chiefly CM and EM; CD8+ ones were chiefly EMRA.

TCRdb called the 5' RACE reads again in MiXCR, with one record for every CDR3 protein. The data hold around 200,000 distinct CDR3 sequences, with about 11% observed a single time. With regard to this clonotype: The antigen is unknown.

The TCR comes from a man between 18 and 35 years old who had mild COVID-19 (a few samples of this study predate the infection). Cell type and time point are not known. Material for sequencing was PBMCs or a T cell subset sorted from them (not recorded which).

In DNA form, the CDR3 reads TGTGCCAGCAGCCATGAGCGGGGGCCCCAAGAGACCCAGTACTTC. This gives the protein CASSHERGPQETQYF. The chain combines TRBV3-1 with TRBJ2-5; 8 bases line up with TRBD2. The CDR3 is made up of 15 amino acids. The V segment lost 3 bases and the J segment 1 base; nucleotides outside the gene matches: 4. The germline gives CDR1 LGHDT, CDR2 YNNKEL (reference sequence).